This TCR beta chain was sequenced for a study of shared clonotypes between healthy human individuals (dated by TCRdb to between 2020 and 2021). Broadly, across the study: A couple of women and a few men aged 18 to 49 years were included in the cohort. To estimate repertoire size and how much clonotype sharing occurs between individuals, the study deeply sequenced the blood TCR repertoires of several healthy adults. Per donor, leukapheresis produced somewhere between about 0.94 and 9.5 billion PBMCs. Different laboratories and diverse techniques were used to prepare libraries and sequence TCR repertoires, to increase sequencing depth and limit assay-specific biases. Per donor, three plates each were used for CD4 naive and CD4 memory, two for CD8 naive, and one for CD8 memory. The study at large found these results: Naive subsets generally had larger estimated clonotype richness than memory subsets did. Incomplete sequencing was indicated by rarefaction of sorted-subset datasets, despite the large sequencing depth. Pairwise subsampling led to the expectation that sequencing depth would affect the degree of clonotype sharing among donors. Compared with non-shared clonotypes, the clonotypes found in all four sorted-subset donors had higher generation probabilities. Because the study included only a small number of donors, the genetic and exposure-history diversity represented was limited. Roughly 5% of naive CD4, 3.5% of naive CD8, 2% to 2.5% of memory CD4, and 0.35% to 0.4% of memory CD8 clonotypes were shared across several donors. Sampling was restricted to blood, and TCR repertoires in tissues likely differ from the TCR repertoires found in blood.

Using the deep immunoSEQ assay, TCR CDR3 regions were amplified from genomic DNA by multiplex PCR. Genomic DNA extracted from each cell subset was distributed evenly over all wells of several immunoSEQ 96-well plates, and each plate served as one replicate. For sorted subsets, each replicate PCR was loaded with 200 ng genomic DNA, equivalent to about 33,000 T cell genomes. Purified libraries were measured with a Qubit 3.0 fluorometer, size-checked on a Bioanalyzer 2100, and measured again with the KAPA Library Quantification kit. Every immunoSEQ 96-well plate was sequenced on a separate single-read 150-cycle Illumina NextSeq 550 flow cell. As for the authors' bioinformatics: Because only junctional sequences without quality scores were contained in the immunoSEQ output, filtering matching that applied to full-length reads could not be performed. Sequences were annotated with PyIR, a Python wrapper for IgBLAST v1.9, using IMGT germline references to assign V/J genes and CDR3. Reads were removed for weak V/J assignments (E-value above 1e-6), missing CDR3, stop codons, out-of-frame junctions, or ambiguous translated residues. V3J clonotypes were defined as sequences sharing an identical inferred V gene, J gene, and CDR3 amino acid sequence. Percentage overlap between repertoires was computed as shared unique clonotypes divided by the size of the smaller repertoire. Three approaches were used to assess repertoire richness: RTK rarefaction, the Chao1 estimator, and Recon v2.1 estimates of unobserved clonotypes. Generation probabilities were computed with OLGA for all TCRbeta clonotypes obtained by the gDNA method from several donors. Imported from immuneACCESS, the table was reduced by TCRdb to in-frame sequences with V and J called. These copies leave out some clones; in studies compared against another copy, an unresolved V gene accounts for under half, and the cause of the remainder is not known. V, J and clone size are those of that table, while D and trimming were read from the DNA. Across this sample there are more than 550,000 clones, with 72% seen only once. Approximately 2% of the sample comes from the top ten.

With respect to this clone: What antigen it recognizes has not been identified. There are no base qualities to consult, and no much larger clone falls within one base.

The donors were healthy, HIV-negative adults with no recently reported acute infections or vaccinations. Only Caucasian adults living in Nashville, Tennessee, USA were represented among the donors. CD4+ T cells were enriched by magnetic negative selection; naive cells were then positively selected on CD45RA, and the negative fraction formed the memory subset. Blood was obtained by leukapheresis, after which PBMCs were separated by Ficoll-Histopaque density gradient centrifugation and cryopreserved in liquid nitrogen vapor phase. Purity and quantity of every magnetically sorted T cell population were checked by analytical flow cytometry. Genomic DNA was isolated from every sorted fraction and measured by UV absorbance on a Nanodrop 2000c. The CDR3, from cysteine to phenylalanine, totals 13 residues. Only CDR3 DNA remains: 39 bases, in frame from the first base. According to the germline V gene, CDR1 reads MDHEN and CDR2 reads SYDVKM. The junction carries 14 bases between V and J, which are trimmed by 10 bases and 4 bases respectively.

The sequenced sample was memory CD4+ T cells sorted from blood. The meaning of the sample's cell subset or site label: CD45RA-negative fraction. The receptor chain draws on TRBV28 and TRBJ1-5; the D gene is unclear. This clonotype was sampled from a woman in her 30s in good health. The CDR3 in this case is CATQTTANQPQHF. The DNA reads TGTGCCACCCAAACGACGGCGAATCAGCCCCAGCATTTT.